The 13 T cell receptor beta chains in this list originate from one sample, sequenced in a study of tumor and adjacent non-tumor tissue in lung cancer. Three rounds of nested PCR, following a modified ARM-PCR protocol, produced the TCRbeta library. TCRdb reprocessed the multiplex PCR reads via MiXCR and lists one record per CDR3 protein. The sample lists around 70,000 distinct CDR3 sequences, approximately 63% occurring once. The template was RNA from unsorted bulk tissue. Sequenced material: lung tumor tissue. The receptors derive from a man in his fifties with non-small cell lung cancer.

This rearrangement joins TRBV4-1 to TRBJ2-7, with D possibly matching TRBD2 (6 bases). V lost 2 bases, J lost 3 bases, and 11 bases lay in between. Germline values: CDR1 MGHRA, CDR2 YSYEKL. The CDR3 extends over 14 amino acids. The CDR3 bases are TGCGCCAGCAGCCAAACTAGCAGGCACTACGAGCAGTACTTC. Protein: CASSQTSRHYEQYF.

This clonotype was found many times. CDR3 bases: TGCGCCAGCAGCGCTGCATCCGGGACAGGCTTCTACGAGCAGTACTTC. This translates into CASSAASGTGFYEQYF. This sequence joins TRBV5-1 and TRBJ2-7; 8 positions match TRBD1. This CDR3 contains 16 residues. The V and J ends lost 4 bases and 3 bases, in that order; junction bases with no gene match: 12. CDR1 is SGHRS, CDR2 YFSETQ, per germline.

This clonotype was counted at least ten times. CDR3 protein: CASSPGQSPETQYF. The CDR3 region has the DNA TGTGCCAGCAGCCCGGGACAGTCCCCCGAGACCCAGTACTTC. The chain recombines TRBV4-2 with TRBJ2-5, with TRBD1 matching over 7 bases. Per germline, CDR1 LGHNA and CDR2 YNFKEQ. This CDR3 spans 14 amino acids. After removal of 4 bases from V and 5 bases from J, the junction contained 7 bases not matched to a gene.

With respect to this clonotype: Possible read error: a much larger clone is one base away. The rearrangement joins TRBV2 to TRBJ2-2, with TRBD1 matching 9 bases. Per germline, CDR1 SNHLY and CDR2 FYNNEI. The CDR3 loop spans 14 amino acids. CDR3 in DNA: TGTGTCAGCAGGGACAGGGTCGGCACCGGGGAGCTGTTTTTT. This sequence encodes CVSRDRVGTGELFF.

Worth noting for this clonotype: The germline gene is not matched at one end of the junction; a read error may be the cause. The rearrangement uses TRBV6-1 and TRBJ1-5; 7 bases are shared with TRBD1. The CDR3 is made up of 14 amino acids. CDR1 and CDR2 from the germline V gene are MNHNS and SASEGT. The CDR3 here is CASSSTGANQSQHF. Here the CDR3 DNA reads TGTGCCAGCAGTTCTACAGGGGCGAATCAGTCCCAGCATTTT.

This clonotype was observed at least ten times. For the CDR3, the DNA is TGTGCCACCAGCAGAGATATGGGGGGGGCCAAAAACATTCAGTACTTC. Translating gives CATSRDMGGAKNIQYF. The J gene is TRBJ2-4, the V gene TRBV15; 7 nucleotides match TRBD2. V shed 0 bases and J 1 base; nucleotides not matched to a gene: 3. CDR3 size: 16 residues. Germline V gene sequence: CDR1 LNHNV, CDR2 YYDKDF (reference sequence).

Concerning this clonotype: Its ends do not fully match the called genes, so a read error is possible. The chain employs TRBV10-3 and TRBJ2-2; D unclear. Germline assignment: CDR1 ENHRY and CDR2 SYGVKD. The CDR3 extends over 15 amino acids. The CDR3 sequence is CAISESGPVTGELFF. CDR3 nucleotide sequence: TGTGCGATCAGTGAGTCCGGACCGGTCACCGGGGAGCTGTTTTTT.

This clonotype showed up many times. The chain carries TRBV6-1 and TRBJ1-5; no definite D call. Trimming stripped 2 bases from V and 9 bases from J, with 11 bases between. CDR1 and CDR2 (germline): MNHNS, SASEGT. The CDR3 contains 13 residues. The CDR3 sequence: CASSEPFFPPQHF. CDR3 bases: TGTGCCAGCAGTGAACCTTTTTTTCCGCCCCAGCATTTT.

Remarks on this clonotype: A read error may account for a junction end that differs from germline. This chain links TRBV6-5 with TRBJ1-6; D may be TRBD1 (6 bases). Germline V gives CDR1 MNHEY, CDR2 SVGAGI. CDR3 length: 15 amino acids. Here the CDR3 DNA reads TGTGCCAGCGGTAAACAATGGGGGGGCTCTTCACCCATCCACTTT. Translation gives CASGKQWGGSSPIHF.

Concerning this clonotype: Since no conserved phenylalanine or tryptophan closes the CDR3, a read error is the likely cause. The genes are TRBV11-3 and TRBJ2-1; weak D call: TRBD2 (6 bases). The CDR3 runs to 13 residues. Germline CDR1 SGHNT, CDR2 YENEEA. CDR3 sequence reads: CASSLVSGNEQFI. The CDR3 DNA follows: TGTGCCAGTAGCTTAGTAAGCGGGAATGAGCAGTTCATC.

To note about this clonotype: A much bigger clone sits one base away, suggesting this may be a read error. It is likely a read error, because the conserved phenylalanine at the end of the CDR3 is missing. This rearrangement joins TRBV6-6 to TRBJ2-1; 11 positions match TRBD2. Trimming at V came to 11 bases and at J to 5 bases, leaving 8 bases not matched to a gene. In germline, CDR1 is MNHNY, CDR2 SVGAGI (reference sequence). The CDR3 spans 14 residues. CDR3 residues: CAGRDSGGDNEQFS. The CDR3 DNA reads TGTGCCGGAAGAGATAGCGGGGGGGACAATGAGCAGTTCTCC.

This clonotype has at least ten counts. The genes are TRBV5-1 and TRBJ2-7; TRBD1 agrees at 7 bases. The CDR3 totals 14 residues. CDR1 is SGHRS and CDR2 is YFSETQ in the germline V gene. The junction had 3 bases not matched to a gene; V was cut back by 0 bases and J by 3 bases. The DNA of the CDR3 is TGCGCCAGCAGCTTGGGACAGGGACACTACGAGCAGTACTTC. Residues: CASSLGQGHYEQYF.

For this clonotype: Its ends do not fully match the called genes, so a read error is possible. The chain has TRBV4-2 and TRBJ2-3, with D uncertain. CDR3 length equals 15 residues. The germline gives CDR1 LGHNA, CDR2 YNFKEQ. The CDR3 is CAGSQDAISRVTQYF. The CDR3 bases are TGTGCCGGCAGCCAAGATGCGATTTCTAGGGTTACGCAGTATTTT.